A selection of T cell receptor beta chains follows, all from one sample in a study of blood T cell repertoires in COVID-19. Data came from immunoSEQ multiplex PCR; TCRdb stores just in-frame clones and leaves some out. The profile covers approximately 84,000 clones, with around 78% appearing a single time and roughly an eighth taken by the ten largest. The material sequenced was peripheral blood. These receptors were collected from a human donor in a cohort sampled during active COVID-19. Both conserved end residues are part of each CDR3. Fields, in order: J gene, D gene, V gene, clone size, CDR3 DNA, CDR3 protein. A D gene is named only where the DNA matches it firmly. Not every row has a clone size; where given, it reads once, few, many or a size class.

TRBJ2-1,TRBD2,TRBV28,.,TGTGCCAGCAGTTTGATGACTAGCGGGACTAATGAGCAGTTCTTC,CASSLMTSGTNEQFF
TRBJ1-1,TRBD1,TRBV29-1,.,TGCAGCGTTGAAGCTCAGGGGGCTCGGAACACTGAAGCTTTCTTT,CSVEAQGARNTEAFF
TRBJ1-6,TRBD1,TRBV15,.,TGTGCCACCAGCAGAGATCTAGGGACAGGGGCTCACTTT,CATSRDLGTGAHF
TRBJ2-5,.,TRBV13,.,TGTGCCAGCAGCTTGGCGACAGGCCCAGGAGAGACCCAGTACTTC,CASSLATGPGETQYF
TRBJ2-1,.,TRBV28,once,TGTGCCAGCAGTGAGGACTACAATGAGCAGTTCTTC,CASSEDYNEQFF
TRBJ2-3,TRBD1,TRBV18,few,TGTGCCAGCTCACCTGAGACAGGGGGAGCAGATACGCAGTATTTT,CASSPETGGADTQYF
TRBJ2-5,.,TRBV6-6,.,TGTGCCAGCAGAACAAGACAGGAGAGACGTCAAGAGACCCAGTACTTC,CASRTRQERRQETQYF
TRBJ1-2,TRBD1,TRBV4-3,.,TGCGCCAGCAGCCAAGAGTACGGGTACGACAGGGCCGGGCGCTACACCTTC,CASSQEYGYDRAGRYTF
TRBJ1-6,.,TRBV21-1,.,TGTGCCAGCAGCAATAAAGGACAGGGGGCTGGTTCACCCCTCCACTTT,CASSNKGQGAGSPLHF
TRBJ2-5,.,TRBV4-2,.,TGTGCCAGCAGCCAATTGGGTGTTCAACATTCGGACAACCAAGAGACCCAGTACTTC,CASSQLGVQHSDNQETQYF
TRBJ2-7,TRBD1,TRBV7-9,.,TGTGCCAGCAGCCTCGACAGACAGGGACGATACGAGCAGTACTTC,CASSLDRQGRYEQYF
TRBJ2-3,TRBD2,TRBV7-9,.,TGTGCCAGCAGCAGGACTAGCGGGAGCTCAGATACGCAGTATTTT,CASSRTSGSSDTQYF
TRBJ2-2,.,TRBV11-3,few,TGTGCCAGCAGCTTAGATACCCCCGGACAGCAAAACACCGGGGAGCTGTTTTTT,CASSLDTPGQQNTGELFF
TRBJ2-3,.,TRBV29-1,.,TGCAGCGTTGTTGTGGGCGCAGATACGCAGTATTTT,CSVVVGADTQYF
TRBJ2-1,.,TRBV29-1,few,TGCAGCGTTGTCATTGCGGGTTTTGGCAATGAGCAGTTCTTC,CSVVIAGFGNEQFF
TRBJ1-4,.,TRBV28,few,TGTGCCAGCAGCCTAGGGTATGGTCGGGGAACTAATGAAAAACTGTTTTTT,CASSLGYGRGTNEKLFF
TRBJ2-1,.,TRBV5-1,.,TGCGCCAGCAGTAGAACGACAGCCTACAATGAGCAGTTCTTC,CASSRTTAYNEQFF
TRBJ1-6,.,TRBV18,few,TGTGCCAGCTCACCATCCCAAGCGGGGGATAATTCACCCCTCCACTTT,CASSPSQAGDNSPLHF
TRBJ1-5,TRBD1,TRBV19,.,TGTGCCAGTAGTATAACTTTCCGGACAGGCGACCAGCCCCAGCATTTT,CASSITFRTGDQPQHF
TRBJ2-3,.,TRBV19,few,TGTGCCAGTAGTATCTCCACTAGCACAGATACGCAGTATTTT,CASSISTSTDTQYF
TRBJ2-3,TRBD1,TRBV19,.,TGTGCCAGTACCGGGACAGGTTTCACAGATACGCAGTATTTT,CASTGTGFTDTQYF
TRBJ1-5,TRBD1,TRBV4-1,few,TGCGCCAGCAGCCAGGAAAGACAGGGTCAGCCCCAGCATTTT,CASSQERQGQPQHF